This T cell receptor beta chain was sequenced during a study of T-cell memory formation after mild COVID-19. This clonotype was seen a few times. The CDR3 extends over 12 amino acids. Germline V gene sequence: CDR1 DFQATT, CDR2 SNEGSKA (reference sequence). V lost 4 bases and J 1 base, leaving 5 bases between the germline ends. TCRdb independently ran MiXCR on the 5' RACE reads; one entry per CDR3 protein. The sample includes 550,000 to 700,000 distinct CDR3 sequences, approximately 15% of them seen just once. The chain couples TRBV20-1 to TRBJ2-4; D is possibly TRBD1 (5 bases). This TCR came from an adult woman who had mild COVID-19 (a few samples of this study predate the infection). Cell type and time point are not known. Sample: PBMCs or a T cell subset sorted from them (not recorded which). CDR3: CSATGAKNIQYF. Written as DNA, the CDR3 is TGCAGTGCTACAGGGGCCAAAAACATTCAGTACTTC.